This T cell receptor (beta chain) emerged from a study of beta chain features in type 1 diabetes. The CDR3 loop spans 14 amino acids. CDR1 is SGHKS, CDR2 YYEKEE, per germline (reference sequence). V was cut by 0 bases and J by 4 bases, with 10 bases left in between. Expressed TCRB transcripts were sequenced after all isolated RNA was converted to cDNA. Generated by immunoSEQ multiplex PCR, the TCRdb table keeps only in-frame clones and is missing some. The sample has about 140,000 clones; 9.5% to 10% are singletons. The V gene is TRBV5-5, the J gene TRBJ1-1; the D is unclear. Input material: central memory CD4+ T cells from blood. The clonotype originates from a woman in her forties in good health. The CDR3 protein is CASSLDGPSTEAFF. The CDR3 bases are TGTGCCAGCAGCTTGGATGGTCCGAGCACTGAAGCTTTCTTT.